This TCR beta chain emerged from a study of shared clonotypes between healthy human individuals. TCRdb keeps only in-frame clones here, not all; method: immunoSEQ multiplex PCR. The sample holds roughly 2 million clones, approximately 94% seen once. V lost 5 bases, J lost 0 bases, and 5 bases stayed unmatched. Germline V gene data show CDR1 as SGHTA and CDR2 as FQGTGA. The CDR3 runs 17 residues. As defined, naive CD8 cells were CD45RO-negative and positively selected for CCR7, with terminally differentiated effector memory CD45RA+ cells excluded. The clonotype comes from a man between 18 and 35 years old in good health. Sequencing was carried out using naive CD8+ T cells sorted from blood. V is TRBV7-3 and J is TRBJ2-1; 12 positions agree with TRBD2. The CDR3: CASSEGLAGSSYNEQFF. In nucleotides, the CDR3 is TGTGCCAGCAGCGAGGGACTAGCGGGCAGCTCCTACAATGAGCAGTTCTTC.